Reported below is one T cell receptor (beta chain). It lacks a known antigen. No much larger clone is present one base from it, and per-base qualities are unavailable. This entry belongs to a study (dated by TCRdb to the mid-2010s). Background for the entire study: The study tested whether tumor-infiltrating Tregs in breast cancer are recruited from blood Tregs or converted in situ from other CD4+ T cell subsets. What the work shows at the level of the full study, not this receptor alone: Rather than covering whole repertoires, validation in the larger cohort was restricted to a single TCR beta V-J rearrangement. The TCR alpha and beta sequences of tumor-infiltrating Tregs showed the greatest overlap with tumor naive CD4+ T cells, followed by blood naive CD4+ T cells. The TCR gene usage of tumor memory CD4+ T cells clustered together with blood and lymph node memory CD4+ cells and with lymph node naive CD4+ cells.

The Miltenyi Naive CD4+ T Cell Isolation kit was used to purify naive CD4+ T cells, and CD25 microbeads were used to remove Tregs. Tregs, naive and memory CD4+ T cells from tumor, blood and ipsilateral draining lymph nodes of about five breast cancer patients underwent full-length TCR alpha and beta sequencing. Ficoll density gradient centrifugation was used to isolate mononuclear cells from either lymph nodes or 50 to 65 ml of peripheral blood. A purity exceeding 90% was confirmed by FACS for the sorted cell populations. Full-length TCR variable regions were amplified by 5' RACE PCR with constant-region reverse primers, followed by semi-nested PCR with Nested Universal Primer A. The ReliaPrep RNA Cell Miniprep System was used to extract total RNA, which was then reverse transcribed into 5'RACE-ready cDNA with the SMARTer RACE 5'/3' Kit. Multiplex adaptors were used to barcode full-length TCR alpha and beta libraries, and the barcoded libraries were sequenced on an Illumina MiSeq. The authors' pipeline ran thus. For each of nine subset-tissue groups, sequencing data from the five patients were pooled, and the groups were compared by unsupervised clustering of TCR gene usage. Repertoire similarity was calculated with the Morisita-Horn index, weighting shared sequences by their contribution to each repertoire. TCRdb handled the public reads itself, with Q25 trimming in fastp and clone calling in MiXCR, and kept productive beta chains. Rows are unified per CDR3 protein, each entry keeping the most common DNA and genes. The V and J calls follow TCRdb's processing rather than the paper's. Present in this sample are roughly 50,000 distinct CDR3 sequences, roughly 15% of which were seen just once. The ten top clones hold under 2.5% of the sample.

This receptor was taken from a female donor with breast cancer. The source material was naive CD4+ T cells sorted from blood. In light of the paper, this sample's cell subset or site label describes: naive CD4+ T cells, CD4+CD45RA+CD25-.

The sequenced DNA is TGCAGTGCTAGAACGGCGGGATCCGGGGAGCTGTTTTTT. Its translation reads: CSARTAGSGELFF. The rearrangement combines TRBV20-1 with TRBJ2-2; the D gene is perhaps TRBD2, on 6 matching bases. CDR1 and CDR2 are read off the germline V gene (reference sequence) as DFQATT and SNEGSKA. V drops 2 bases and J drops 6 bases, leaving 10 bases in between. There are 13 amino acids in the CDR3, from cysteine to phenylalanine inclusive. Only the CDR3 DNA is retained, 39 bases long and in frame from the first base.